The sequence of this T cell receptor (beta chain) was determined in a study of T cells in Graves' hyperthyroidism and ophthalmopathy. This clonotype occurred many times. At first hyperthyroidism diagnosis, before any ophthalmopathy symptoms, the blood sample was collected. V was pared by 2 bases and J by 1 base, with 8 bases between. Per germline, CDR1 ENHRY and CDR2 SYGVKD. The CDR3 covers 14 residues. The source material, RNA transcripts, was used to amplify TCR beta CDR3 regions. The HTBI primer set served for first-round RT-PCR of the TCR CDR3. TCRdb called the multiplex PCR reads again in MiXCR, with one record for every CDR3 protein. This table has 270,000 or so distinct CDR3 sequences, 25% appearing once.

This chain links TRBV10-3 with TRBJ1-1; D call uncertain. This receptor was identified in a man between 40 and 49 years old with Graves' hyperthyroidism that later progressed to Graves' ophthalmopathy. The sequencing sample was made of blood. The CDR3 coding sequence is TGTGCCATCAGTGAGGGGCGGGAGAACACTGAAGCTTTCTTT. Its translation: CAISEGRENTEAFF.